This section outlines one T cell receptor beta chain sequence together with its context. The antigen remains undetermined. TCRdb independently ran MiXCR on the 5' RACE reads; one entry per CDR3 protein. Counted here are about 560,000 distinct CDR3 sequences, about 20% occurring once; the ten biggest clones make up under 8.5%. CDR3 size: 14 residues. The V end lost 4 bases, the J end lost 4 bases, and 12 bases lay between the germline ends. Germline CDR1 and CDR2: SGHVS and FQNEAQ. The sample comes from a study of T-cell memory formation after mild COVID-19. Study context: TCR clusters largely stayed donor specific. Overall study findings and caveats: Clones that contracted from day 15 to 85 had balanced CD4/CD8; later expanders were CD4+ biased.

This chain joins TRBV7-8 and TRBJ2-3, with a weak D call TRBD1 (5 bases). The receptor comes from an adult woman who had mild COVID-19 (a few samples of this study predate the infection). Cell type and time point are not known. The sample taken for sequencing was PBMCs or a T cell subset sorted from them (not recorded which). Written as DNA, the CDR3 is TGTGCCAGCAGCTCCTACACAGGACCAGATACGCAGTATTTT. Encoded protein: CASSSYTGPDTQYF.